The 25 T cell receptor beta chains below all came from one sample that was sequenced in a study of CXCR3-negative and CXCR3-positive naive CD8 T cells. Libraries were UMI-labeled 5' RACE TRB cDNA. TCRdb re-called the 5' RACE reads and shows each CDR3 protein once, DNA omitted. The clone table shows 84,000 or so distinct CDR3 sequences, with the ten largest holding 1.6%. Sample: naive CXCR3- CD8+ T cells from blood. Subset noted: CD45RO-CCR7+CD27+CD95- naive CD8+ T cells lacking CXCR3 (TNR3-). All receptors come from a human donor in good health. Some clones in this sample may be carry-over from other donors' samples.

V gene TRBV5-4 combines with J gene TRBJ2-1; TCRdb lists TRBD2, though no DNA is available to test this call. The CDR3 has 14 residues. Germline V gene data show CDR1 as SGHNT and CDR2 as YYREEE (reference sequence). The CDR3 is CASSPTSGDNEQFF.

The J gene is TRBJ2-6, the V gene TRBV13. The germline gives CDR1 PRHDT, CDR2 FYEKMQ (reference sequence). This CDR3 comprises 13 residues. CDR3 protein: CASSALLANVLTF.

This chain links TRBV7-9 with TRBJ2-1; the TCRdb D gene call, TRBD2, has no DNA to confirm it. Germline assignment: CDR1 SEHNR and CDR2 FQNEAQ (reference sequence). The CDR3 is made up of 19 amino acids. CDR3 region: CASSSTGYTSGRPYNEQFF. The whole variable domain, filled in from reference TRBV7-9 and TRBJ2-1, reads DTGVSQNPRHKITKRGQNVTFRCDPISEHNRLYWYRQTLGQGPEFLTYFQNEAQLEKSRLLSDRFSAERPKGSFSTLEIQRTEQGDSAMYLCASSSTGYTSGRPYNEQFFGPGTRLTVL.

The rearrangement links TRBV20-1 to TRBJ2-3; no DNA is available, so the TRBD1 call from TCRdb remains unchecked. The CDR3 runs 14 residues. Germline V gene sequence: CDR1 DFQATT, CDR2 SNEGSKA (reference sequence). CDR3 sequence reads: CSARVAGSSYEQYF.

The chain couples TRBV29-1 to TRBJ2-7; checking the TCRdb D call of TRBD2 is not possible without DNA. Germline CDR1 reads SQVTM; CDR2 reads ANQGSEA. CDR3 size: 14 residues. The CDR3 here is CSVEDLREGNEQYF.

The gene calls are TRBV11-2 and TRBJ2-7. CDR3 length: 11 amino acids. Germline V gene sequence: CDR1 SGHAT, CDR2 FQNNGV. The CDR3 region is CASSATYEQYF.

This chain links TRBV4-1 with TRBJ2-1; TCRdb outputs TRBD2, but without DNA this stays unchecked. In germline, CDR1 is MGHRA, CDR2 YSYEKL. The CDR3 spans 13 residues. CDR3 region: CASSLSSGGEQFF.

This rearrangement joins TRBV3-1 to TRBJ2-3; TCRdb names TRBD2, which stays unverified in the absence of DNA. Germline loops: CDR1 LGHDT, CDR2 YNNKEL (reference sequence). This CDR3 comprises 17 residues. The CDR3 region is CASSQDSSGRFTDTQYF.

The V call is TRBV6-6, the J call TRBJ2-3; TCRdb proposes TRBD1, but this gene call is untestable without DNA. Germline CDR1 reads MNHNY; CDR2 reads SVGAGI (reference sequence). The CDR3 covers 16 residues. The CDR3 loop is CASRTLGTGVADTQYF.

The chain recombines TRBV27 with TRBJ2-5; TCRdb proposes TRBD2, but this gene call is untestable without DNA. CDR1 MNHEY and CDR2 SMNVEV come from the germline V gene (reference sequence). The CDR3 is 16 residues long. The CDR3 is CASSPSPGLRQETQYF.

The rearrangement joins TRBV10-3 to TRBJ2-7; TCRdb selects TRBD1, and the lack of DNA leaves this call unchecked. The CDR3 loop spans 15 amino acids. Germline lookup yields CDR1 ENHRY and CDR2 SYGVKD. The CDR3 sequence: CAIREPGQGAYEQYF.

The rearrangement uses TRBV12-3 or TRBV12-4 and TRBJ2-7. This CDR3 has 12 amino acids. CDR3 sequence reads: CASSKDPYEQYF.

The CDR3: CASSSLWGQGTVEAFF. V gene TRBV7-9 combines with J gene TRBJ1-1; TCRdb's D call, TRBD1, is unchecked because there is no DNA. This CDR3 has 16 residues. CDR1 and CDR2 from the germline V gene are SEHNR and FQNEAQ (reference sequence).

This chain uses TRBV20-1 with TRBJ2-7. Germline CDR1 DFQATT, CDR2 SNEGSKA (reference sequence). The CDR3 has 14 residues. The CDR3 reads CSAREDGKDYEQYF.

CDR3 region: CASSLLGQGLFEQFF. This chain links TRBV13 with TRBJ2-1; with no DNA, the TCRdb D assignment of TRBD1 cannot be verified. The V gene's germline CDR1 is PRHDT and CDR2 FYEKMQ (reference sequence). The CDR3 spans 15 residues. Looking up the rest from reference TRBV13 and TRBJ2-1 gives the full variable domain: AAGVIQSPRHLIKEKRETATLKCYPIPRHDTVYWYQQGPGQDPQFLISFYEKMQSDKGSIPDRFSAQQFSDYHSELNMSSLELGDSALYFCASSLLGQGLFEQFFGPGTRLTVL.

The V call is TRBV7-3, the J call TRBJ2-1. The CDR3 spans 14 residues. Germline loops: CDR1 SGHTA, CDR2 FQGTGA. The CDR3 loop reads CASSLSPIYNEQFF. The full variable domain, in which reference TRBV7-3 and TRBJ2-1 provide the parts outside the CDR3, is GAGVSQTPSNKVTEKGKYVELRCDPISGHTALYWYRQSLGQGPEFLIYFQGTGAADDSGLPNDRFFAVRPEGSVSTLKIQRTERGDSAVYLCASSLSPIYNEQFFGPGTRLTVL.

This chain uses TRBV29-1 with TRBJ2-1. Germline CDR1 is SQVTM and CDR2 is ANQGSEA. The CDR3 loop spans 14 amino acids. CDR3 sequence reads: CSVEDVAVYNEQFF.

The chain has TRBV7-9 and TRBJ1-1. CDR1 and CDR2 from the germline V gene are SEHNR and FQNEAQ (reference sequence). This CDR3 is 14 amino acids long. The CDR3: CASSRADLNTEAFF.

The genes are TRBV14 and TRBJ2-1. Germline CDR1 reads SGHDN; CDR2 reads FVKESK. This CDR3 region has 13 residues. This CDR3 reads CATVPVNYNEQFF.

V usage is TRBV7-6 and J usage is TRBJ1-1. The length of the CDR3 is 15 residues. Germline values: CDR1 SGHVS, CDR2 FNYEAQ. The CDR3 region is CASSLDGEGNTEAFF.

The V and J genes are TRBV7-6 and TRBJ2-6; TCRdb outputs TRBD1, but without DNA this stays unchecked. This CDR3 is 16 amino acids long. Germline loops: CDR1 SGHVS, CDR2 FNYEAQ. The CDR3 region is CASSLEGARGANVLTF.

The chain is built from TRBV2 and TRBJ2-3; TCRdb returns TRBD2, unconfirmable since there is no DNA. Per germline, CDR1 SNHLY and CDR2 FYNNEI. The CDR3 extends over 16 amino acids. The CDR3 region is CASSSGTSSWADTQYF.

The chain carries TRBV5-1 and TRBJ1-1; the D call from TCRdb, TRBD1, cannot be confirmed without DNA. Looked up from germline, CDR1 is SGHRS and CDR2 is YFSETQ. The CDR3 covers 15 residues. The CDR3 sequence is CASSFPTGGIHEAFF.

The rearrangement uses TRBV30 and TRBJ2-7; the D call from TCRdb, TRBD2, cannot be confirmed without DNA. CDR1 and CDR2 from the germline V gene are GTSNPN and SVGIG (reference sequence). The CDR3 length is 14 residues. CDR3 sequence reads: CASSFLTSGYEQYF.

The CDR3 loop is CASSPTTYNEQFF. The genes are TRBV28 and TRBJ2-1. Germline lookup yields CDR1 MDHEN and CDR2 SYDVKM. This CDR3 spans 13 amino acids. Supplemented by reference TRBV28 and TRBJ2-1, the full variable domain reads DVKVTQSSRYLVKRTGEKVFLECVQDMDHENMFWYRQDPGLGLRLIYFSYDVKMKEKGDIPEGYSVSREKKERFSLILESASTNQTSMYLCASSPTTYNEQFFGPGTRLTVL.